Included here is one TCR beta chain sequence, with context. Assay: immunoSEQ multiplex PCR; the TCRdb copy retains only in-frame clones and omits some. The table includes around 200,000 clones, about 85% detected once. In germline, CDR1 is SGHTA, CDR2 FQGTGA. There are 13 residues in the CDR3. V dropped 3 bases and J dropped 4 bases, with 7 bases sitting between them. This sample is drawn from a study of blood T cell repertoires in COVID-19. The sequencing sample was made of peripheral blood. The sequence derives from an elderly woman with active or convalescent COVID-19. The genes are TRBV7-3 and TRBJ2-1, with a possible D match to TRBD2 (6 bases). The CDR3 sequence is CASSLTSYNEQFF. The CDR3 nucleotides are TGTGCCAGCAGCTTGACTAGTTACAATGAGCAGTTCTTC.